The clone carrying this TCR beta chain was seen ten or more times. Its antigen is undetermined. Clinical symptoms, serum thyroxine, TRAb, thyroid ultrasound and orbital computed tomography informed diagnoses. This sample holds PBMCs from under 11 ml fresh peripheral blood. The data derive from a study of T cells in Graves' hyperthyroidism and ophthalmopathy. Study details: Staff took peripheral blood when the initial diagnosis was made, before any treatment began. Broader study findings: Ophthalmopathy was distinguished from stable hyperthyroidism by 13 V-J signatures.

Amplification targeted TCR beta CDR3 regions from RNA transcripts. HTBI primers drove first-round RT-PCR of the TCR CDR3. Each CDR3 protein gets one entry after TCRdb re-called the multiplex PCR reads with MiXCR. The sample comprises about 290,000 distinct CDR3 sequences, over 15% of which are singletons, and approximately 33% rests with the top ten. Specimen: blood. This clonotype originated in a man aged 30 to 39 with Graves' hyperthyroidism.

CDR3 sequence: CASARLAGGDEQYF. For the CDR3, the DNA is TGTGCCAGCGCTAGACTAGCGGGAGGCGACGAGCAGTACTTC. J is TRBJ2-7 and V is TRBV2, with TRBD2 matching over 13 bases. After removal of 8 bases from V and 5 bases from J, the junction contained 6 bases not matched to a gene. The CDR3 covers 14 residues. Per the germline V gene, CDR1 is SNHLY and CDR2 is FYNNEI.